This T cell receptor (beta chain) appears in the sequencing data of a study of vaccination and CD4 T cells after COVID-19. For the study at large: Day 14 and days 161 to 241 post-vaccination were the sampling points for three convalescent patients. Overlapping spike peptides of SARS-CoV-2, HCoV-NL63, HCoV-OC43 and HCoV-229E were used, and cells were stimulated with them. General study results and limits: Convalescent patients showed a median around 85% of reactive clones that were seen only post-vaccination.

The Oncomine TCR Beta short-read assay generated sequence data from the DNA of cultured CD4+ T cells. One entry per CDR3 protein results from TCRdb running MiXCR on the PCR reads. The sample lists about 23,000 distinct CDR3 sequences; less than 35% were seen once. Time point noted: late sampling 161 to 241 days after vaccination in a few convalescent patients. Documented treatment: roughly 11-day PBMC culture with coronavirus spike peptide pools or control peptides (ViraFEST assay). There were positive PCR dates ranging from March to December 2020, all predating US Alpha, Beta and Delta variants. This clonotype has more than one count but fewer than ten. Its target is not known. There are 13 residues in the CDR3. Trimming took off 6 bases at V and 0 bases at J, with 8 bases between the two ends. CDR1 and CDR2 (germline): SGHTA, FQGTGA.

The specimen was CD4+ T cells from blood, cultured in vitro, collected about 7 months after SARS-CoV-2 vaccination. The source is a human donor who had recovered from COVID-19. The rearrangement joins TRBV7-3 to TRBJ1-1; the D is unclear. The chain's CDR3 is CASRLSVNTEAFF. The DNA of the CDR3 is TGTGCCAGCAGGTTGTCGGTGAACACTGAAGCTTTCTTT.